One and the same sample provided the 10 T cell receptor beta chains below, sequenced in a study of blood T cells in healthy people across ages. PCR was performed a second time for 7 to 11 cycles using a sample-barcoded 5' primer and a J-beta primer mix. TCRdb passed the 5' RACE reads through MiXCR, listing each CDR3 protein once. The repertoire holds around 1,000,000 distinct CDR3 sequences, with around 27% as singletons. Separately, the same data were catalogued under a study of T cells of mothers and their children.

Sequencing used blood. All receptors come from a girl aged 2-15 years in good health.

Concerning this clonotype: An end of the junction does not agree with germline; a read error may underlie this. The gene calls are TRBV7-2 and TRBJ2-1; 7 nucleotides align to TRBD2. Germline V lookup: CDR1 SGHTA, CDR2 FQGNSA. CDR3 length: 15 amino acids. This chain's CDR3 is CASSLGRGSHNEQFF. CDR3 nucleotides: TGTGCCAGTAGCTTAGGGCGGGGGTCCCACAATGAGCAGTTCTTC.

The V call is TRBV7-9, the J call TRBJ2-7; TRBD1 is a possible D gene (7 bases). With the DNA end fitting TRBJ2-5 better, the J assignment may be wrong. Germline CDR1 is SEHNR and CDR2 is FQNEAQ (reference sequence). CDR3 length: 14 residues. CDR3 in amino acids: CASSAEGARETQYF. DNA for the CDR3: TGTGCCAGCAGCGCGGAGGGGGCCAGAGAGACCCAGTACTTC.

Many counts were recorded for this clonotype. V and J are TRBV28 and TRBJ1-5; D unresolved. Germline CDR1 is MDHEN and CDR2 is SYDVKM. CDR3 length equals 14 residues. Trimming left V 3 bases short and J 5 bases short, with 11 bases between. This chain's CDR3 is CASSLESWDQPQHF. CDR3 coding DNA: TGTGCCAGCAGTTTGGAAAGTTGGGATCAGCCCCAGCATTTT.

This chain connects TRBV20-1 to TRBJ2-3; the match to TRBD2 covers 9 bases. The germline gives CDR1 DFQATT, CDR2 SNEGSKA (reference sequence). The V and J ends lost 3 bases and 4 bases, in that order; junction bases with no gene match: 8. This CDR3 comprises 15 residues. The CDR3 DNA sequence: TGCAGTGCTAGTTCTTATGCGGGAGGGCCAGATACGCAGTATTTT. Translation: CSASSYAGGPDTQYF.

This chain uses TRBV29-1 with TRBJ2-3; D is ambiguous. CDR3 length equals 12 residues. Trimming removed 6 bases at V and 9 bases at J, with 16 bases between. Per the germline V gene, CDR1 is SQVTM and CDR2 is ANQGSEA. The CDR3 sequence is CSVPRGGSTQYF. CDR3 sequence (DNA): TGCAGCGTGCCCCGAGGCGGATCGACGCAGTATTTT.

This chain connects TRBV12-3 or TRBV12-4 to TRBJ2-1, with 7 bases identical to TRBD1. This CDR3 contains 12 residues. Losses at the gene ends were 8 bases for V and 8 bases for J; bases not matched to a gene: 6. CDR3 DNA sequence: TGTGCCAGCCGACAGGGTTCGGATGAGCAGTTCTTC. As protein: CASRQGSDEQFF.

The gene calls are TRBV5-5 and TRBJ1-2; 10 bases align to TRBD1. Germline V gene sequence: CDR1 SGHKS, CDR2 YYEKEE (reference sequence). J lost 4 bases, V lost 7 bases, and 10 bases had no gene match. The CDR3 length is 15 residues. The CDR3 loop reads CASDPGTGDAYGYTF. The DNA of the CDR3 is TGTGCCAGCGACCCCGGGACAGGGGATGCCTATGGCTACACCTTC.

The sample holds a few counts of this clonotype. The gene calls are TRBV3-1 and TRBJ1-1; 7 positions agree with TRBD1. Germline-derived CDR1 and CDR2 are LGHDT and YNNKEL (reference sequence). J was trimmed by 0 bases and V by 4 bases; bases with no gene match: 8. The length of the CDR3 is 16 residues. The CDR3 DNA reads TGTGCCAGCAGCCCACGGGAGGGGGCAATGAACACTGAAGCTTTCTTT. Protein product: CASSPREGAMNTEAFF.

This sequence joins TRBV20-1 and TRBJ2-5, with 8 bases fitting TRBD2. V lost 0 bases to trimming and J lost 4 bases; unmatched junction nucleotides: 13. Germline V gives CDR1 DFQATT, CDR2 SNEGSKA (reference sequence). This CDR3 is 17 amino acids long. CDR3 sequence (DNA): TGCAGTGCTAGAGATGTAGTTTCGGGGGGGACGGGAGAGACCCAGTACTTC. Encoded protein: CSARDVVSGGTGETQYF.

This clonotype is a singleton in its sample. V and J are TRBV6-2 or TRBV6-3 and TRBJ2-7, with unresolved D. V lost 2 bases and J lost 5, with 7 bases in between. There are 12 residues in the CDR3. The V gene's germline CDR1 is MNHEY and CDR2 SVGEGT. The CDR3 nucleotides read TGTGCCAGCAGTTACAACAGCAACGAGCAGTACTTC. Residues: CASSYNSNEQYF.